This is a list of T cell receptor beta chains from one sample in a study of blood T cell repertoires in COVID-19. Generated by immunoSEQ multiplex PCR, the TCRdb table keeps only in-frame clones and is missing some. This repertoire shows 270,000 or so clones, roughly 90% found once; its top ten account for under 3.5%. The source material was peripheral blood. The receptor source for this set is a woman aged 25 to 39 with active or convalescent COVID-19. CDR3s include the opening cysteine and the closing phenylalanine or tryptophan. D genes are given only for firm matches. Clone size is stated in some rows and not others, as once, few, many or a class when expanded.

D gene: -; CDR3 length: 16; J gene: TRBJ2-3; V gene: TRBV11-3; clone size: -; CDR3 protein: CASSLGGPGGADTQYF; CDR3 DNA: TGTGCCAGCAGCTTAGGAGGCCCGGGTGGTGCAGATACGCAGTATTTT
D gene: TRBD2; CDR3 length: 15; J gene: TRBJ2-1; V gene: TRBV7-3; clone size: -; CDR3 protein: CASSLSSGAYNEQFF; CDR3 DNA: TGTGCCAGCAGCTTAAGTAGCGGGGCTTACAATGAGCAGTTCTTC
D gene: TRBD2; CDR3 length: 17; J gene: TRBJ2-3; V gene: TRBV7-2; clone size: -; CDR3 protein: CASSLGLAGGRADTQYF; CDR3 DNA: TGTGCCAGCAGCTTAGGTCTAGCGGGGGGGCGGGCAGATACGCAGTATTTT
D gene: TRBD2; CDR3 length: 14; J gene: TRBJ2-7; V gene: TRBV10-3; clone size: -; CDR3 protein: CAISKGLADYEQYF; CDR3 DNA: TGTGCCATCAGTAAAGGACTAGCGGACTACGAGCAGTACTTC
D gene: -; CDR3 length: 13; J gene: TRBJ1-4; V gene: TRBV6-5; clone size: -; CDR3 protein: CASSYERDEKLFF; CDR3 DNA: TGTGCCAGCAGTTACGAGAGGGATGAAAAACTGTTTTTT
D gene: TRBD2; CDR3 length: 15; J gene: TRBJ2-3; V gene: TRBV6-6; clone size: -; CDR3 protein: CASSTSGGSTDTQYF; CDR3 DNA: TGTGCCAGCAGCACTAGCGGGGGTAGCACAGATACGCAGTATTTT
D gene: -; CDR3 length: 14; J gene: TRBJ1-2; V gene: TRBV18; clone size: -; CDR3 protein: CASSPETGSYGYTF; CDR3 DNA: TGTGCCAGCTCACCTGAAACAGGGTCTTATGGCTACACCTTC
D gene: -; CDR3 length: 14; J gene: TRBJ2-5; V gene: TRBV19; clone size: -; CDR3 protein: CASSKRRGLETQYF; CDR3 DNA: TGTGCCAGTAGTAAGCGGAGGGGTTTAGAGACCCAGTACTTC
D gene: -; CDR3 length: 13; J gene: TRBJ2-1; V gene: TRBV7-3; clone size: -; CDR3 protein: CASSLEENNEQFF; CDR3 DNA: TGTGCCAGCAGCTTAGAGGAGAACAATGAGCAGTTCTTC
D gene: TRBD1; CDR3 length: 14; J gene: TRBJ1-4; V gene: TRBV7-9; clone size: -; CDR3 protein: CASSPGQGNEKLFF; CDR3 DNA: TGTGCCAGCAGCCCCGGACAGGGGAATGAAAAACTGTTTTTT
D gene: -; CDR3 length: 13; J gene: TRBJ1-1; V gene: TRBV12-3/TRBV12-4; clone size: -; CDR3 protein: CASSRHTNTEAFF; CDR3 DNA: TGTGCCAGCAGTCGACACACGAACACTGAAGCTTTCTTT
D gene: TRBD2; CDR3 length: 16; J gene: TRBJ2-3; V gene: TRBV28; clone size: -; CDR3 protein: CASSSGLAASTDTQYF; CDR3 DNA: TGTGCCAGCAGTTCCGGACTAGCGGCAAGCACAGATACGCAGTATTTT
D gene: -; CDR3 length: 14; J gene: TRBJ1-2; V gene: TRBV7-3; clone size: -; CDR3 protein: CASSLSQGGYGYTF; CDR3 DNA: TGTGCCAGCAGCCTCTCCCAAGGGGGTTATGGCTACACCTTC
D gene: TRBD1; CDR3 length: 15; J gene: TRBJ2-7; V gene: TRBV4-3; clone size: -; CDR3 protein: CASSQVGTGGYEQYF; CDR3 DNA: TGCGCCAGCAGCCAAGTGGGGACAGGGGGTTACGAGCAGTACTTC
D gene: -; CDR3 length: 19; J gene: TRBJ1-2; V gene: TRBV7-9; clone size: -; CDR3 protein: CASSLATGTFTLRVRGYTF; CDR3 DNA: TGTGCCAGCAGCTTGGCTACCGGGACATTTACCTTAAGGGTACGTGGCTACACCTTC
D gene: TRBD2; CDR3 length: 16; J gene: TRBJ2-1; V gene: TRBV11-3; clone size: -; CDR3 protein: CASSSRTGGGDNEQFF; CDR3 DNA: TGTGCCAGCAGCTCTCGCACGGGGGGTGGGGACAATGAGCAGTTCTTC
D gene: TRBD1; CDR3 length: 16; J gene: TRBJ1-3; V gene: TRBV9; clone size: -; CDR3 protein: CASSVGTGYSGNTIYF; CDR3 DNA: TGTGCCAGCAGCGTAGGGACAGGTTACTCTGGAAACACCATATATTTT
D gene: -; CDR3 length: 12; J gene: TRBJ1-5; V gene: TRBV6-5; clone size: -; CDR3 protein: CASSQGYQPQHF; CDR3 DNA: TGTGCCAGCAGCCAGGGCTATCAGCCCCAGCATTTT
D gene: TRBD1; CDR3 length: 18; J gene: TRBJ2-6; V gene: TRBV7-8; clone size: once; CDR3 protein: CASSLSAGGLGGANVLTF; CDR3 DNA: TGTGCCAGCAGCTTATCGGCAGGGGGCTTAGGTGGGGCCAACGTCCTGACTTTC
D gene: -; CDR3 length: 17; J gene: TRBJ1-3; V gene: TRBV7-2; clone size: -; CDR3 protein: CASSFTSLQGSGNTIYF; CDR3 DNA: TGTGCCAGCAGCTTTACTTCACTCCAGGGGTCGGGAAACACCATATATTTT
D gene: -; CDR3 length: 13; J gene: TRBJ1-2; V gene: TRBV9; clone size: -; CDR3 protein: CASSGDSYYGYTF; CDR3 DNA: TGTGCCAGCAGTGGTGACAGTTACTATGGCTACACCTTC
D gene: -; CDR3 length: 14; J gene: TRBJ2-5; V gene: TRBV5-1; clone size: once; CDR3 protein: CASSFQASRETQYF; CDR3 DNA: TGCGCCAGCAGCTTTCAGGCTAGCAGAGAGACCCAGTACTTC
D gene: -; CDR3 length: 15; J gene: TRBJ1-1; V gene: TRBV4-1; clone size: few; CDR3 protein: CASSQRAGANTEAFF; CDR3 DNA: TGCGCCAGCAGTCAACGGGCAGGGGCGAACACTGAAGCTTTCTTT
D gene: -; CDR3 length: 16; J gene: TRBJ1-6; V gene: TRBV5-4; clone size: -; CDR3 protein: CASSLSLEVRGSPLHF; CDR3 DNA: TGTGCCAGCAGCTTGTCATTGGAGGTTCGGGGTTCACCCCTCCACTTT
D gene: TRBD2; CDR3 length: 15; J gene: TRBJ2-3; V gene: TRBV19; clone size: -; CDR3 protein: CASSILAGGADTQYF; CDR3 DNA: TGTGCCAGTAGTATACTAGCGGGGGGGGCAGATACGCAGTATTTT
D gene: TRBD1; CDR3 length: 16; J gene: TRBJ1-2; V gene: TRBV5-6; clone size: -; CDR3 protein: CASSLGTGGLGYGYTF; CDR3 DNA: TGTGCCAGCAGCCTCGGGACAGGGGGCCTGGGCTATGGCTACACCTTC
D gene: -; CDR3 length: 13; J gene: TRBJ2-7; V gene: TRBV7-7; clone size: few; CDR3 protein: CASSLSTEYEQYF; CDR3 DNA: TGTGCTAGCAGCTTGTCGACTGAGTACGAGCAGTACTTC
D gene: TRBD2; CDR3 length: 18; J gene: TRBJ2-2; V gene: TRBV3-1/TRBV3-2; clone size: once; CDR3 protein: CASSQDLAGGHHTGELFF; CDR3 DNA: TGTGCCAGCAGCCAAGACCTAGCGGGGGGCCACCACACCGGGGAGCTGTTTTTT
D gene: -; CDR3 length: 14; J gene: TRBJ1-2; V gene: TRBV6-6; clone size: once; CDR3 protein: CASRFPGERYGYTF; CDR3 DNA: TGTGCCAGCAGGTTTCCCGGGGAGAGGTATGGCTACACCTTC
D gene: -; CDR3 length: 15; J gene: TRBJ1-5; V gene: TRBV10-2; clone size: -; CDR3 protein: CASSDDGGGNQPQHF; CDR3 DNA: TGCGCCAGCAGTGATGATGGGGGGGGCAATCAGCCCCAGCATTTT
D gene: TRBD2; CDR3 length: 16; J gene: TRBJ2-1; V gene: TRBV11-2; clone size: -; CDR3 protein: CASSSLSGGPLNEQFF; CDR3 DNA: TGTGCCAGCAGCTCCCTGAGCGGGGGGCCCCTCAATGAGCAGTTCTTC
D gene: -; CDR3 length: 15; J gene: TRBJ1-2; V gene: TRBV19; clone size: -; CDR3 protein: CASSIDRAGDYGYTF; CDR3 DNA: TGTGCCAGTAGTATAGATCGGGCAGGGGACTATGGCTACACCTTC
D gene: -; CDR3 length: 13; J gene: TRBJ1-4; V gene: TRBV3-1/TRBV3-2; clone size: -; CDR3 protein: CASSKDSDEKLFF; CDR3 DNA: TGTGCCAGCAGCAAAGACAGCGATGAAAAACTGTTTTTT
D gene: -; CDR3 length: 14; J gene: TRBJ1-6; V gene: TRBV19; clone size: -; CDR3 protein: CASSISGVRANLHF; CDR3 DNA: TGTGCCAGTAGTATTTCCGGCGTGCGAGCGAACCTCCACTTT
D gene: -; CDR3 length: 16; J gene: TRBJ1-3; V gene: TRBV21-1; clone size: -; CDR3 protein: CASSKGQGYDRNTIYF; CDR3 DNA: TGTGCCAGCAGCAAAGGACAGGGCTACGATAGGAACACCATATATTTT
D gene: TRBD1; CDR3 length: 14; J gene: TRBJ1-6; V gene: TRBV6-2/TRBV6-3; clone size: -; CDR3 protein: CASSYSGQGATLHF; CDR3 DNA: TGTGCCAGCAGTTACTCCGGACAGGGGGCTACCCTCCACTTT
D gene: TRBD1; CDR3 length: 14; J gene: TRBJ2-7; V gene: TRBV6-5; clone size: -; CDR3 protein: CASKSGGAGNEQYF; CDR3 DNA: TGTGCCAGCAAATCAGGGGGCGCGGGAAACGAGCAGTACTTC
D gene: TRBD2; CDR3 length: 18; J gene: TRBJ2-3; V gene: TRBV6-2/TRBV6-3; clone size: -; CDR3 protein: CASSYSMISGGSTDTQYF; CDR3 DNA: TGTGCCAGCAGTTACTCGATGATTAGCGGGGGTAGCACAGATACGCAGTATTTT
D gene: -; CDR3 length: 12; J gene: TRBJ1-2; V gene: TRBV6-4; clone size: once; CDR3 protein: CASSDSTGGYTF; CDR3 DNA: TGTGCCAGCAGTGACTCGACAGGTGGCTACACCTTC
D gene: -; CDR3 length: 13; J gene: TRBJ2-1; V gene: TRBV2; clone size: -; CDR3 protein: CASSDSQGNEQFF; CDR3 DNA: TGTGCCAGCAGCGATAGCCAGGGTAATGAGCAGTTCTTC
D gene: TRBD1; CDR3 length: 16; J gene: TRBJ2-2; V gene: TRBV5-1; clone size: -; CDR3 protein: CASSYGGTGGPGELFF; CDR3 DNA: TGCGCCAGCAGCTACGGAGGGACAGGAGGTCCCGGGGAGCTGTTTTTT